What follows are 24 T cell receptor beta chains derived from one specimen sequenced in a study of cytotoxic CD8 clonotypes in ibrutinib-treated CLL. TCRdb's copy holds only in-frame clones and misses some; the assay was immunoSEQ multiplex PCR. The sample has approximately 92,000 clones, around 77% seen once. This sample comprised PBMCs, obtained after 24 months of ibrutinib treatment. These receptors came from a human donor with chronic lymphocytic leukemia.

The rearrangement links TRBV11-2 to TRBJ2-1; no firm D call. The CDR3 sequence is 13 residues long. Trimming removed 3 bases from V and 3 bases from J, with 6 bases in between. Germline V gene lookup returns CDR1 SGHAT and CDR2 FQNNGV. This chain's CDR3 is CASSFADYNEQFF. CDR3 DNA: TGTGCCAGCAGCTTTGCTGACTACAATGAGCAGTTCTTC.

The chain links TRBV9 to TRBJ1-1, with D possibly being TRBD1 (5 bases). CDR1 and CDR2 (germline): SGDLS, YYNGEE. This CDR3 region has 15 residues. Trimming removed 3 bases from V and 1 base from J, with 13 bases in between. CDR3: CASSARAQGNTEAFF. CDR3 coding DNA: TGTGCCAGCAGCGCCCGGGCCCAGGGGAACACTGAAGCTTTCTTT.

This chain joins TRBV7-3 and TRBJ2-1, with no clear D. Germline assignment: CDR1 SGHTA and CDR2 FQGTGA. The germline V and J ends were trimmed by 0 bases and 3 bases, with 3 bases remaining between them. This CDR3 region has 13 residues. For the CDR3, the DNA is TGTGCCAGCAGCTTAACAGGCTACAATGAGCAGTTCTTC. Its protein product is CASSLTGYNEQFF.

The J gene is TRBJ1-5, the V gene TRBV25-1, with TRBD1 matching over 10 bases. CDR3 length equals 14 residues. CDR1 is MGHDK and CDR2 is SYGVNS in the germline V gene. With 6 bases clipped from V and 6 bases from J, the junction kept 5 bases outside the gene matches. CDR3 in DNA: TGTGCCAGCAGCGGGACAGGGGTAACTCAGCCCCAGCATTTT. Residues: CASSGTGVTQPQHF.

This clone has more than one count but fewer than ten. The chain couples TRBV30 to TRBJ1-6, with D possibly TRBD1 on 6 matching bases. This CDR3 has 13 residues. CDR1 is GTSNPN, CDR2 SVGIG, per germline (reference sequence). Between the trimmed V and J ends, which lost 3 bases and 14 bases, there was a span of 17 bases. In DNA, the CDR3 is TGTGCCTGGAGGGTCTCTGGGACATCAGCCCTCCACTTT. Amino acids: CAWRVSGTSALHF.

V usage is TRBV4-1 and J usage is TRBJ1-1, with 8 bases fitting TRBD1. This CDR3 region has 14 residues. Germline V gene data show CDR1 as MGHRA and CDR2 as YSYEKL. The V segment lost 4 bases and the J segment 6 bases; nucleotides outside the gene matches: 7. CDR3 sequence: CASSLGTGPAEAFF. DNA for the CDR3: TGCGCCAGCAGCCTCGGGACAGGTCCCGCTGAAGCTTTCTTT.

The chain joins TRBV2 to TRBJ1-1, with 9 bases identical to TRBD1. CDR3 size: 14 residues. V gave up 6 bases and J gave up 5 bases; unmatched junction bases: 7. Germline CDR1 SNHLY, CDR2 FYNNEI. The CDR3 loop reads CASRIQGAETEAFF. CDR3 DNA sequence: TGTGCCAGCAGGATACAGGGGGCGGAAACTGAAGCTTTCTTT. The full variable domain, completed using reference TRBV2 and TRBJ1-1, is EPEVTQTPSHQVTQMGQEVILRCVPISNHLYFYWYRQILGQKVEFLVSFYNNEISEKSEIFDDQFSVERPDGSNFTLKIRSTKLEDSAMYFCASRIQGAETEAFFGQGTRLTVV.

This chain uses TRBV11-2 with TRBJ1-2; D ambiguous. V was trimmed by 0 bases and J by 4 bases, leaving 12 bases between them. The CDR3 runs to 15 residues. Per the germline V gene, CDR1 is SGHAT and CDR2 is FQNNGV. The CDR3 region is CASSLEGRYSYGYTF. The CDR3 nucleotides are TGTGCCAGCAGCTTAGAAGGGCGCTACTCCTATGGCTACACCTTC.

The chain employs TRBV11-2 and TRBJ2-7; D unresolved. V lost 3 bases and J 2 bases, leaving 8 bases between the germline ends. CDR1 and CDR2 from the germline V gene are SGHAT and FQNNGV. The CDR3 sequence is 13 residues long. CDR3 protein: CASSFDRTYEQYF. The CDR3 DNA reads TGTGCCAGCAGCTTCGACCGGACCTACGAGCAGTACTTC.

The rearrangement uses TRBV27 and TRBJ1-2, with unresolved D. There are 14 residues in the CDR3. Germline loops: CDR1 MNHEY, CDR2 SMNVEV (reference sequence). Between the trimmed V and J ends, which lost 6 bases and 8 bases, there was a span of 19 bases. For the CDR3, the DNA is TGTGCCAGCAGCACCTTAGGGTCGGTTTCGGGCTACACCTTC. Encoded protein: CASSTLGSVSGYTF.

The chain has TRBV5-1 and TRBJ1-3, with no clear D. This CDR3 has 21 amino acids. Trimming took off 0 bases at V and 3 bases at J, with 28 bases between the two ends. Germline CDR1 SGHRS, CDR2 YFSETQ. The CDR3 DNA sequence: TGCGCCAGCAGCTTGGTATCCGCGGCGGCGGCAGAAAAAATTTTTGGAAACACCATATATTTT. It yields the protein CASSLVSAAAAEKIFGNTIYF.

The rearrangement joins TRBV15 to TRBJ1-4, with D possibly being TRBD1 (6 bases). The CDR3 sequence is 14 residues long. V lost 5 bases to trimming and J lost 8 bases, with 15 bases between them. Per the germline V gene, CDR1 is LNHNV and CDR2 is YYDKDF (reference sequence). CDR3 sequence: CATSLRGAGEKLFF. Here the CDR3 DNA reads TGTGCCACCAGCCTCCGGGGGGCAGGGGAAAAACTGTTTTTT.

The V gene is TRBV7-8, the J gene TRBJ2-3; D is possibly TRBD1 (6 bases). The CDR3 length is 17 residues. The V gene lost 5 bases and the J gene lost 0 bases, with 18 bases spanning the gap. Germline V gene data show CDR1 as SGHVS and CDR2 as FQNEAQ. The CDR3 bases are TGTGCCAGCAGCGGACCCCCCCGGACAGCTAGCACAGATACGCAGTATTTT. It is translated as CASSGPPRTASTDTQYF.

This chain connects TRBV5-6 to TRBJ2-3; unclear D gene. CDR3 length: 16 amino acids. The germline V and J ends were trimmed by 4 bases and 0 bases, with 15 bases remaining between them. The germline gives CDR1 SGHDT, CDR2 YYEEEE. The CDR3 region is CASSPVAYTSTDTQYF. The CDR3 region has the DNA TGTGCCAGCAGCCCCGTGGCCTACACTAGCACAGATACGCAGTATTTT.

Here the CDR3 reads CATQGNTEAFF. The CDR3 nucleotides are TGTGCCACTCAGGGGAACACTGAAGCTTTCTTT. This chain joins TRBV10-3 and TRBJ1-1, with D perhaps matching TRBD1 (5 bases). V lost 10 bases and J 1 base, leaving 7 bases between the germline ends. This CDR3 is built from 11 residues. Germline V gene sequence: CDR1 ENHRY, CDR2 SYGVKD.

This clone was counted only a few times. This chain links TRBV11-2 with TRBJ2-1; 10 nucleotides align to TRBD2. The V segment lost 5 bases and the J segment 4 bases; nucleotides outside the gene matches: 2. Germline V gives CDR1 SGHAT, CDR2 FQNNGV. CDR3 length equals 14 residues. Here the CDR3 DNA reads TGTGCCAGCAGCATTAGCGGGAGGTACAATGAGCAGTTCTTC. Its protein product is CASSISGRYNEQFF.

This sequence joins TRBV19 and TRBJ1-1, with D hard to call. Trimming cost V 4 bases and J 1 base, with 7 bases left between them. Per the germline V gene, CDR1 is LNHDA and CDR2 is SQIVND (reference sequence). The CDR3 loop spans 13 amino acids. CDR3 nucleotides: TGTGCCAGTAGTACCTCAGGGAACACTGAAGCTTTCTTT. Translated: CASSTSGNTEAFF.

The chain has TRBV7-2 and TRBJ2-1; no clear D. CDR3 length: 11 amino acids. Germline V gene lookup returns CDR1 SGHTA and CDR2 FQGNSA. The V gene lost 5 bases and the J gene lost 7 bases, with 6 bases spanning the gap. CDR3 region: CASSLLNEQFF. The CDR3 DNA sequence: TGTGCCAGCAGCCTTCTAAATGAGCAGTTCTTC.

The chain joins TRBV9 to TRBJ2-3, with TRBD2 matching 11 bases. Germline CDR1 is SGDLS and CDR2 is YYNGEE. The V segment lost 4 bases and the J segment 4 bases; nucleotides outside the gene matches: 5. The CDR3 has 15 residues. DNA of the CDR3: TGTGCCAGCAGCATTAGCGGGGGGGTTTCAGATACGCAGTATTTT. Protein product: CASSISGGVSDTQYF.

V usage is TRBV7-2 and J usage is TRBJ2-7; 9 nucleotides match TRBD2. Looked up from germline, CDR1 is SGHTA and CDR2 is FQGNSA. The CDR3 runs 15 residues. V lost 4 bases and J lost 7; bases outside the gene matches: 11. The CDR3 coding sequence is TGTGCCAGCAGCTATAGAGAGCGGGGGGTGAGGGAGCAGTACTTC. This gives the protein CASSYRERGVREQYF.

The J gene is TRBJ1-5, the V gene TRBV19; tentative D call: TRBD1 (5 bases). Germline V lookup: CDR1 LNHDA, CDR2 SQIVND (reference sequence). This CDR3 contains 17 residues. V was trimmed by 3 bases and J by 6 bases, leaving 21 bases between them. The CDR3, as DNA: TGTGCCAGTAGTATCCGAAGGGGAGGCCAGCAAACTCAGCCCCAGCATTTT. Its translation: CASSIRRGGQQTQPQHF.

In regard to this clone: Within the sample, other DNA sequences also encode this same CDR3. The chain has TRBV18 and TRBJ2-7; 8 nucleotides align to TRBD1. Trimming removed 3 bases from V and 2 bases from J; junction bases left unmatched: 3. Germline CDR1 KGHSH, CDR2 LQKENI. CDR3 length: 14 residues. The CDR3 here is CASSPGQGPYEQYF. In DNA form, the CDR3 reads TGTGCCAGCTCACCCGGACAGGGACCCTACGAGCAGTACTTC.

This chain uses TRBV23-1 with TRBJ2-3, with no clear D. TRBV23-1 is an open reading frame whose function is uncertain. The CDR3 totals 13 residues. Trimming removed 4 bases from V and 5 bases from J, with 10 bases in between. The CDR3 bases are TGCGCCAGCAGTCGCTCGCTAGAAGATACGCAGTATTTT. Protein: CASSRSLEDTQYF.

This chain joins TRBV28 and TRBJ1-3; no clear D gene. V was shortened by 2 bases and J by 4 bases, with 6 bases between the two germline ends. The CDR3 totals 13 residues. Germline V lookup: CDR1 MDHEN, CDR2 SYDVKM. CDR3 DNA: TGTGCCAGCAGTTTACCCGGGGGAAACACCATATATTTT. Protein sequence: CASSLPGGNTIYF. Full variable domain (missing parts from reference TRBV28 and TRBJ1-3): DVKVTQSSRYLVKRTGEKVFLECVQDMDHENMFWYRQDPGLGLRLIYFSYDVKMKEKGDIPEGYSVSREKKERFSLILESASTNQTSMYLCASSLPGGNTIYFGEGSWLTVV.